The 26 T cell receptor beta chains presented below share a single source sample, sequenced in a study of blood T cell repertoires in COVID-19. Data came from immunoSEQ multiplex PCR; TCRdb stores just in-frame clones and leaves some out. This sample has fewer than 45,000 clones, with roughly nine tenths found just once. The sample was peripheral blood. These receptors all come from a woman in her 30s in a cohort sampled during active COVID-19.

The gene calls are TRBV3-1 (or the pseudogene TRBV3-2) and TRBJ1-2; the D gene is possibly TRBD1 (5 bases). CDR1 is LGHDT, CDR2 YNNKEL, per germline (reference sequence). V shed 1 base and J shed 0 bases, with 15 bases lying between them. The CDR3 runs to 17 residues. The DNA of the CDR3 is TGTGCCAGCAGCCAAGGGAACCCGGGGGGTCCTAACTATGGCTACACCTTC. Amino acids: CASSQGNPGGPNYGYTF.

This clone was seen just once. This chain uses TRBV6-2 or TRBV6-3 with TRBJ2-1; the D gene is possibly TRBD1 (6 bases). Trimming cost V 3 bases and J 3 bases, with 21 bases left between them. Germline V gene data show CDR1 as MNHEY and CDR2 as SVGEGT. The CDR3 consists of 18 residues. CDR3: CASSYSDLGALLYNEQFF. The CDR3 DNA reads TGTGCCAGCAGTTATTCGGACTTGGGGGCCTTACTCTACAATGAGCAGTTCTTC.

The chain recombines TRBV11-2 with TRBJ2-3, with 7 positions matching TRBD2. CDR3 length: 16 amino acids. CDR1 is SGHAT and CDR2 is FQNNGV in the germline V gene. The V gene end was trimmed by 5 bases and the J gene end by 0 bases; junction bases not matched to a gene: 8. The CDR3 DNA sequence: TGTGCCAGCAGCCGATTCCAGCGGGGAAGCACAGATACGCAGTATTTT. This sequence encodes CASSRFQRGSTDTQYF.

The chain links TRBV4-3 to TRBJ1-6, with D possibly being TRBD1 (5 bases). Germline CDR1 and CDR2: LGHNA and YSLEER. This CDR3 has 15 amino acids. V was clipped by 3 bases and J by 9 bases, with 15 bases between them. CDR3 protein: CASSQLRVVSSPLHF. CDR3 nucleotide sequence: TGCGCCAGCAGCCAGCTCAGGGTAGTAAGTTCACCCCTCCACTTT.

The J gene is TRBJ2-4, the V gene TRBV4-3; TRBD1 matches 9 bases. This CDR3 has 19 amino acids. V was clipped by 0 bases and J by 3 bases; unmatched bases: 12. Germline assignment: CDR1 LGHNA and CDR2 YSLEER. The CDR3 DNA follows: TGCGCCAGCAGCCAAGATCCCATTCCGGGACAGGGTGGCAAAAACATTCAGTACTTC. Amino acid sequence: CASSQDPIPGQGGKNIQYF.

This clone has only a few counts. CDR3 sequence (DNA): TGTGCCAGCAGTTCCGGGACAGGCACAGAAAAACTGTTTTTT. This codes for CASSSGTGTEKLFF. V and J are TRBV6-5 and TRBJ1-4, with 8 bases lining up with TRBD1. The CDR3 contains 14 residues. Trimming at V came to 4 bases and at J to 8 bases, leaving 6 bases not matched to a gene. Germline assignment: CDR1 MNHEY and CDR2 SVGAGI.

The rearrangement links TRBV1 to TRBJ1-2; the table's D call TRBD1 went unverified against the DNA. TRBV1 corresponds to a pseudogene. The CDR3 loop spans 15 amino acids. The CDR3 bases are TGCACCAGCAGCGGAGGTGGACAGTGGCTACGGGGCTACACCTTC. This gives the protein CTSSGGGQWLRGYTF.

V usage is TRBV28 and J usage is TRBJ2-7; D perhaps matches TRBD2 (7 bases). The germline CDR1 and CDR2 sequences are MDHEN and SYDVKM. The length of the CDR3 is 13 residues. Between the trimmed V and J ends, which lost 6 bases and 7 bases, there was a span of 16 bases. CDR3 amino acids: CASRSGGLWEQYF. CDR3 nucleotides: TGTGCCAGCAGGTCCGGGGGGCTCTGGGAGCAGTACTTC. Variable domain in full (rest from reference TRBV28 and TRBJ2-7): DVKVTQSSRYLVKRTGEKVFLECVQDMDHENMFWYRQDPGLGLRLIYFSYDVKMKEKGDIPEGYSVSREKKERFSLILESASTNQTSMYLCASRSGGLWEQYFGPGTRLTVT.

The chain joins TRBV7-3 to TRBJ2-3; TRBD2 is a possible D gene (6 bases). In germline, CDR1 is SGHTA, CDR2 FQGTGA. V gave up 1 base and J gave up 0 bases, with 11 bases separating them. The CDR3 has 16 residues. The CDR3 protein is CASSLMPGTSTDTQYF. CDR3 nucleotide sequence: TGTGCCAGCAGCTTAATGCCGGGGACTAGCACAGATACGCAGTATTTT.

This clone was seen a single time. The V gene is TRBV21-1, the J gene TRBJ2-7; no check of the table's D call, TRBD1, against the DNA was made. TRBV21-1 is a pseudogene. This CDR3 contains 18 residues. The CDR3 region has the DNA TGTGCCAGCAGCTTTAAGACACAAGGCAGGTCCTTCTCCTACGAGCAGTACTTC. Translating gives CASSFKTQGRSFSYEQYF.

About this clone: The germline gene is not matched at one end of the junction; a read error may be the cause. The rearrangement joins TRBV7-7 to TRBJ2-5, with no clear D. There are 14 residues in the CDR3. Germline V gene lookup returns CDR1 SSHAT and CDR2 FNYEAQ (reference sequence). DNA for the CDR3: TGTGCTAGCAGCTTAGGTCTCAGACAAGAGACCCAGTACTTC. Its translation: CASSLGLRQETQYF.

The CDR3 region is CASMTHGGRFAGELFF. CDR3 in DNA: TGTGCCAGTATGACCCACGGCGGGAGGTTTGCCGGGGAGCTGTTTTTT. This chain uses TRBV19 with TRBJ2-2; TRBD2 aligns across 8 bases. There are 16 residues in the CDR3. Germline CDR1 and CDR2: LNHDA and SQIVND (reference sequence). Losses at the gene ends were 7 bases for V and 6 bases for J; bases not matched to a gene: 13.

The CDR3 DNA reads as TGTGCCAGCAGCTTGATTCTTGGCACCGAAGCTTTCTTT. Translation: CASSLILGTEAFF. The chain has TRBV5-4 and TRBJ1-1, with D unresolved. The ends were cut back, 1 base at V and 8 bases at J, with 12 bases in the middle. This CDR3 spans 13 amino acids. Germline CDR1 reads SGHNT; CDR2 reads YYREEE (reference sequence).

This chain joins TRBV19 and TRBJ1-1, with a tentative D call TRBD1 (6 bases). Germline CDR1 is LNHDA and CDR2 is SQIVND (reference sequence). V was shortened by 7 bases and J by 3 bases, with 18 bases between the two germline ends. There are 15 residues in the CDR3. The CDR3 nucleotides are TGTGCCAGTAAGGACGAGGGAGAGGGGGACACTGAAGCTTTCTTT. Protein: CASKDEGEGDTEAFF. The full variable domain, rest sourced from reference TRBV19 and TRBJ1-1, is DGGITQSPKYLFRKEGQNVTLSCEQNLNHDAMYWYRQDPGQGLRLIYYSQIVNDFQKGDIAEGYSVSREKKESFPLTVTSAQKNPTAFYLCASKDEGEGDTEAFFGQGTRLTVV.

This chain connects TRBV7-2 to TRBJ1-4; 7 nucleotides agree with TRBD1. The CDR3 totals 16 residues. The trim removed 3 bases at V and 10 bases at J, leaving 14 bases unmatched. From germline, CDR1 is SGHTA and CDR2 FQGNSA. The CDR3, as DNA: TGTGCCAGCAGCTTTGGACAGGCTGGCCTCGAGGGAAAACTGTTTTTT. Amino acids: CASSFGQAGLEGKLFF.

CDR3 DNA sequence: TGTGCCAGTAGTGCGCAAAGGAGTAGCAATCAGCCCCAGCATTTT. Protein: CASSAQRSSNQPQHF. The chain combines TRBV19 with TRBJ1-5; D call uncertain. Germline lookup yields CDR1 LNHDA and CDR2 SQIVND (reference sequence). With 5 bases removed from V and 0 bases from J, the gap between germline ends came to 11 bases. The CDR3 totals 15 residues.

The CDR3 loop is CASSSIWTSGSYEQYF. The DNA for the CDR3 is TGTGCCAGCAGCTCCATCTGGACTAGCGGGAGTTACGAGCAGTACTTC. The chain links TRBV28 to TRBJ2-7, with 13 positions matching TRBD2. The CDR3 has 16 residues. V shed 6 bases, J shed 4 bases, and the junction held 9 bases outside the gene matches. Germline V lookup: CDR1 MDHEN, CDR2 SYDVKM. Variable domain in full (rest from reference TRBV28 and TRBJ2-7): DVKVTQSSRYLVKRTGEKVFLECVQDMDHENMFWYRQDPGLGLRLIYFSYDVKMKEKGDIPEGYSVSREKKERFSLILESASTNQTSMYLCASSSIWTSGSYEQYFGPGTRLTVT.

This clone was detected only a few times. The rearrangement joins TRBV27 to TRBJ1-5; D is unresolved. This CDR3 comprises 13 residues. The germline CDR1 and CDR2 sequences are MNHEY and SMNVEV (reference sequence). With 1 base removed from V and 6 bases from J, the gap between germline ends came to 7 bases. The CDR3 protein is CASSLLGFQPQHF. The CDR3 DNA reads TGTGCCAGCAGTTTATTGGGCTTTCAGCCCCAGCATTTT.

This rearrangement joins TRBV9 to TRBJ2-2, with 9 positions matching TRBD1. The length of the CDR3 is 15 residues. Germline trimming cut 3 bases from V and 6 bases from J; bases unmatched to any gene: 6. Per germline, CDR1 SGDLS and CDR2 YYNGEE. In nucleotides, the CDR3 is TGTGCCAGCAGCGCGGGACAGGGTGTCCCCGGGGAGCTGTTTTTT. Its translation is CASSAGQGVPGELFF.

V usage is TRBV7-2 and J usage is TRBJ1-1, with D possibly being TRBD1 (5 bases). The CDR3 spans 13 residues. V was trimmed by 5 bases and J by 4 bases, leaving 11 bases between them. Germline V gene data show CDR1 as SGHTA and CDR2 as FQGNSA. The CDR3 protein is CASSTRGSTEAFF. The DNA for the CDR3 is TGTGCCAGCAGCACCCGGGGGAGCACTGAAGCTTTCTTT.

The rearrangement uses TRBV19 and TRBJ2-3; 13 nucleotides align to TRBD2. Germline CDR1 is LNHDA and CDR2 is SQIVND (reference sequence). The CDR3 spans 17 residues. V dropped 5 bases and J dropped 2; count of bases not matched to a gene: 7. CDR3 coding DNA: TGTGCCAGTAGTCGCGGGACTAGCGGGGCGAACACAGATACGCAGTATTTT. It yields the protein CASSRGTSGANTDTQYF.

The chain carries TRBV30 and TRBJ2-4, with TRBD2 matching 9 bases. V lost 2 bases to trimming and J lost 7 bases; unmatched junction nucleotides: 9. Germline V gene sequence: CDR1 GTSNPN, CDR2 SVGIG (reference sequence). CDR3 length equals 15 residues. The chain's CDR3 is CAWSYIGGRGNIQYF. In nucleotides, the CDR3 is TGTGCCTGGAGTTATATTGGCGGGAGGGGGAACATTCAGTACTTC.

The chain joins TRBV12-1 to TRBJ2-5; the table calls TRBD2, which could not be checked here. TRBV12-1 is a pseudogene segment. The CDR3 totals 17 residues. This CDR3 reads CASRFPPGLAHQETQYF. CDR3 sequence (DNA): TGTGCCAGCAGGTTCCCGCCCGGACTAGCGCATCAAGAGACCCAGTACTTC.

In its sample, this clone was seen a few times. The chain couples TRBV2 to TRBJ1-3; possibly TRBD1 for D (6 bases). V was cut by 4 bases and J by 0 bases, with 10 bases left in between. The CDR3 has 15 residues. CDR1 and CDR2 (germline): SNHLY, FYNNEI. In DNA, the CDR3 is TGTGCCAGCAGTGCCCAGGGGTTCTCTGGAAACACCATATATTTT. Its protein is CASSAQGFSGNTIYF.

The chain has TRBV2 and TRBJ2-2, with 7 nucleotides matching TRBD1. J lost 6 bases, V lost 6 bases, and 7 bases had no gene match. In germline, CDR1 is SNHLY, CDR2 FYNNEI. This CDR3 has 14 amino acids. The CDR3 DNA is TGTGCCAGCAGGTCGACAGGGTACGCCGGGGAGCTGTTTTTT. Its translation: CASRSTGYAGELFF.

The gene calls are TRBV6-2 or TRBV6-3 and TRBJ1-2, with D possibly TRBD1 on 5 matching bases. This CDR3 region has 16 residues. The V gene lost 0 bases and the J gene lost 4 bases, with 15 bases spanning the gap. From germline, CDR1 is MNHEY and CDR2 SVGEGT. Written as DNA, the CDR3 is TGTGCCAGCAGTTACTCGCTCAGGGTCGGCGGCTATGGCTACACCTTC. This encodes CASSYSLRVGGYGYTF.